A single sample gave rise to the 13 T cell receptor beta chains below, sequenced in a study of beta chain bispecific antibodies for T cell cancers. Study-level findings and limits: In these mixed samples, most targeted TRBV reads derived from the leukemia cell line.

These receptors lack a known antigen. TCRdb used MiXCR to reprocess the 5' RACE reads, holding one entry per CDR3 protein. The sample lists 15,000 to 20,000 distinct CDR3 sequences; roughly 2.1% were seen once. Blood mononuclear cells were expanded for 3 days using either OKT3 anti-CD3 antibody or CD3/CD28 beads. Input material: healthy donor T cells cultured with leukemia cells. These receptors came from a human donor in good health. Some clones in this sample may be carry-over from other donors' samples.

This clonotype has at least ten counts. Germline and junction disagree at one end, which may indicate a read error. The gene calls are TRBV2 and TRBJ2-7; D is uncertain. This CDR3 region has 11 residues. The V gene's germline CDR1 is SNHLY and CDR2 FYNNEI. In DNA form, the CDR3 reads TGTGCCAGCAGTGAAAGCCTTCACGAGGACTTC. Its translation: CASSESLHEDF.

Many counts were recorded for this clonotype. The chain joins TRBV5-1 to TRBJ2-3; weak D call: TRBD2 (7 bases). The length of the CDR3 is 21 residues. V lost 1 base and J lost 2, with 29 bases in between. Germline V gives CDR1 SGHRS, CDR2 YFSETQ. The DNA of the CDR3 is TGCGCCAGCAGCTTGCGCGAGATTGGCGGGGGCACCTCCTCTTACACAGATACGCAGTATTTT. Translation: CASSLREIGGGTSSYTDTQYF.

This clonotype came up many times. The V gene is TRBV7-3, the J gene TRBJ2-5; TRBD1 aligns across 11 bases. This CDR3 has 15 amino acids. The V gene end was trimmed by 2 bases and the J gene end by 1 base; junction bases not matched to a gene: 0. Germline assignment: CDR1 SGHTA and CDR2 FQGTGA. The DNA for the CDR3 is TGTGCCAGCAGCTTAGGGACAGGGGGCCAAGAGACCCAGTACTTC. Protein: CASSLGTGGQETQYF.

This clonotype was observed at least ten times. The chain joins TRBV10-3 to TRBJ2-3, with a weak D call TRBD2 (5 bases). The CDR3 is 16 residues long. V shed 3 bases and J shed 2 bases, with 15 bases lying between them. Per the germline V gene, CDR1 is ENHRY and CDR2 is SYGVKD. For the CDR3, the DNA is TGTGCCATCAGTGACCTAGCTGGTGGCTCCACAGATACGCAGTATTTT. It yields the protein CAISDLAGGSTDTQYF.

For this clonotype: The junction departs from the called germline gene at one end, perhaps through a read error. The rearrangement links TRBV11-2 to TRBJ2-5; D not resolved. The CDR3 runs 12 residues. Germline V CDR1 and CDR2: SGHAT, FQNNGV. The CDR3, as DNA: TGTGCCAGCAGCTTAGCTCAAGAGACCCGGTACTTC. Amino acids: CASSLAQETRYF. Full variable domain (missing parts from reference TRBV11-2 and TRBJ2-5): EAGVAQSPRYKIIEKRQSVAFWCNPISGHATLYWYQQILGQGPKLLIQFQNNGVVDDSQLPKDRFSAERLKGVDSTLKIQPAKLEDSAVYLCASSLAQETRYFGPGTRLLVL.

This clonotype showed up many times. This CDR3 reads CASSRRAGNTEAFF. The CDR3 DNA reads TGTGCCAGCAGCCGCAGGGCAGGGAACACTGAAGCTTTCTTT. The chain is built from TRBV11-3 and TRBJ1-1; a possible D gene is TRBD1 (5 bases). The V end lost 5 bases, the J end lost 1 base, and 11 bases lay between the germline ends. The germline gives CDR1 SGHNT, CDR2 YENEEA. The CDR3 spans 14 residues.

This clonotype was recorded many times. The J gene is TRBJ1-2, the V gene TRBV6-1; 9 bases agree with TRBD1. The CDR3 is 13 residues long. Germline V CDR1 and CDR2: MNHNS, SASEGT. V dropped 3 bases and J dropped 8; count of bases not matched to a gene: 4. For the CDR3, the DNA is TGTGCCAGCAGTGAGAGGACAGGGGTCGGCTACACCTTC. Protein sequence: CASSERTGVGYTF.

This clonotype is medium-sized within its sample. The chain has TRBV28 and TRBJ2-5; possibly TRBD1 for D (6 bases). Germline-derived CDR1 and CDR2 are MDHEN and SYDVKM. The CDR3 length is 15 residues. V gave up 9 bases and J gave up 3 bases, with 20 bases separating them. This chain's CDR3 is CASLDSKEVKETQYF. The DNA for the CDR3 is TGTGCCAGTCTGGACAGTAAAGAAGTTAAAGAGACCCAGTACTTC.

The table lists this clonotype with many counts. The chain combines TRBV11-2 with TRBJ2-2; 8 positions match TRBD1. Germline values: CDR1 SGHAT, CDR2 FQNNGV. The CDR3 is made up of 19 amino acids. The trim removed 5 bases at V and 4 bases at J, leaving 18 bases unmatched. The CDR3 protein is CASSPDRGHRGSSTGELFF. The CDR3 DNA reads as TGTGCCAGCAGCCCCGACAGGGGACACCGGGGTTCTTCCACCGGGGAGCTGTTTTTT.

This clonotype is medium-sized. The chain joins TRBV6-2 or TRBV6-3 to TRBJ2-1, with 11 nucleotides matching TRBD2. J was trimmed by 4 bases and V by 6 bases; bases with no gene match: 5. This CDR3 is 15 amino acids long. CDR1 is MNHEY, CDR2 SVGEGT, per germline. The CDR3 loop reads CASRPLAGGYNEQFF. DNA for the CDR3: TGTGCCAGCAGGCCCCTAGCGGGGGGTTACAATGAGCAGTTCTTC.

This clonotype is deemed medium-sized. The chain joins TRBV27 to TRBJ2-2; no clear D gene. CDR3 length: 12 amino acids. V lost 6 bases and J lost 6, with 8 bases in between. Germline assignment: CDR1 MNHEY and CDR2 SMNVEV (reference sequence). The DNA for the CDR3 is TGTGCCAGCAGGGGTGGGGCCGGGGAGCTGTTTTTT. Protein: CASRGGAGELFF.

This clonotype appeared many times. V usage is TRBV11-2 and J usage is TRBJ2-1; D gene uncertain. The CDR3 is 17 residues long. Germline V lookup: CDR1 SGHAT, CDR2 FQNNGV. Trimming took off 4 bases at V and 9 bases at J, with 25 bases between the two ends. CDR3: CASSSLELGYSYSEQFF. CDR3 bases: TGTGCCAGCAGCTCCCTCGAGTTGGGCTATTCCTATAGTGAGCAGTTCTTC.

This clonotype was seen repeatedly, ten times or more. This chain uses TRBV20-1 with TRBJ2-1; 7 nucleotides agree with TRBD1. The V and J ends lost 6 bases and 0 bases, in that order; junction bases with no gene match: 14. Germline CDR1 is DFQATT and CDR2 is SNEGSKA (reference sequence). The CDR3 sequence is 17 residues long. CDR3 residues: CSASPSPGQSSYNEQFF. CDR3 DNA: TGCAGTGCCAGCCCCAGCCCGGGACAGAGCTCCTACAATGAGCAGTTCTTC.